These 30 T cell receptor beta chains were sequenced from one sample in a study of blood T cell repertoires in COVID-19. Sequencing was performed with immunoSEQ multiplex PCR; in TCRdb, only in-frame clones are kept and a portion is missing. The table lists about 190,000 clones, roughly 83% of them singletons, with more than 7.5% in the top ten. Sequencing used PBMCs or T cells enriched from blood (not recorded which). The receptors here all came from a woman in her twenties or thirties who had recovered from COVID-19.

This chain connects TRBV19 to TRBJ2-7; tentative D call: TRBD1 (5 bases). The CDR3 covers 15 residues. The germline CDR1 and CDR2 sequences are LNHDA and SQIVND (reference sequence). Trimming shortened V by 6 bases and J by 0 bases, and 15 bases separated the two germline ends. The CDR3 reads CASRGPERPSYEQYF. Written as DNA, the CDR3 is TGTGCCAGTAGGGGGCCCGAGCGCCCCTCCTACGAGCAGTACTTC.

This chain links TRBV19 with TRBJ1-5; D may be TRBD1 (6 bases). The V gene's germline CDR1 is LNHDA and CDR2 SQIVND (reference sequence). This CDR3 has 22 residues. The V and J ends lost 5 bases and 0 bases respectively, with 32 bases between them. CDR3 loop: CASSFLVLPSGDYAYSNQPQHF. CDR3 coding DNA: TGTGCCAGTAGTTTTCTCGTCTTACCCTCAGGGGATTACGCTTATAGCAATCAGCCCCAGCATTTT. The full variable domain, completed using reference TRBV19 and TRBJ1-5, is DGGITQSPKYLFRKEGQNVTLSCEQNLNHDAMYWYRQDPGQGLRLIYYSQIVNDFQKGDIAEGYSVSREKKESFPLTVTSAQKNPTAFYLCASSFLVLPSGDYAYSNQPQHFGDGTRLSIL.

The rearrangement links TRBV6-2 or TRBV6-3 to TRBJ2-7; tentatively, D is TRBD1 (7 bases). Trimming stripped 5 bases from V and 6 bases from J, with 8 bases between. Germline values: CDR1 MNHEY, CDR2 SVGEGT. The CDR3 is 11 residues long. The CDR3 reads CASSQGGEQYF. The CDR3 DNA sequence: TGTGCCAGCAGTCAGGGGGGCGAGCAGTACTTC.

This sequence joins TRBV2 and TRBJ1-3, with D perhaps TRBD1 (5 bases). The CDR3 length is 14 residues. The V end was cut by 6 bases, the J end by 1 base, with 10 bases between. From germline, CDR1 is SNHLY and CDR2 FYNNEI. The CDR3: CASRLTVSGNTIYF. CDR3 in DNA: TGTGCCAGCAGGTTGACAGTATCTGGAAACACCATATATTTT.

The V and J genes are TRBV5-6 and TRBJ2-7; TRBD1 might be the D (6 bases). Germline CDR1 and CDR2: SGHDT and YYEEEE. The CDR3 length is 13 residues. Trimming took off 4 bases at V and 4 bases at J, with 12 bases between the two ends. The DNA for the CDR3 is TGTGCCAGCAGCAACGTTGACAGGTACGAGCAGTACTTC. Protein sequence: CASSNVDRYEQYF.

The chain couples TRBV28 to TRBJ2-1; 9 bases agree with TRBD2. With V trimmed by 3 bases and J by 4 bases, 4 bases remained unmatched. Germline V gene lookup returns CDR1 MDHEN and CDR2 SYDVKM. This CDR3 contains 15 residues. The CDR3 region has the DNA TGTGCCAGCAGTTTTAGCGGGAGACAGTACAATGAGCAGTTCTTC. Translating gives CASSFSGRQYNEQFF.

The rearrangement uses TRBV10-2 and TRBJ2-1; D possibly corresponds to TRBD2 (5 bases). This CDR3 comprises 15 residues. Germline V CDR1 and CDR2: WSHSY, SAAADI. V was shortened by 6 bases and J by 3 bases, with 15 bases between the two germline ends. CDR3 nucleotide sequence: TGCGCCAGCAGAGTCCGGGGTAGCCTCTACAATGAGCAGTTCTTC. It yields the protein CASRVRGSLYNEQFF.

The chain combines TRBV19 with TRBJ2-1; 7 positions agree with TRBD2. Trimming removed 5 bases from V and 4 bases from J; junction bases left unmatched: 8. CDR3 length: 15 amino acids. The germline CDR1 and CDR2 sequences are LNHDA and SQIVND (reference sequence). The CDR3 spells CASSASGNVYNEQFF. In DNA, the CDR3 is TGTGCCAGTAGTGCAAGCGGGAATGTGTACAATGAGCAGTTCTTC.

The rearrangement uses TRBV7-9 and TRBJ2-7, with TRBD2 matching over 8 bases. Germline-derived CDR1 and CDR2 are SEHNR and FQNEAQ (reference sequence). The V segment lost 5 bases and the J segment 6 bases; nucleotides outside the gene matches: 15. CDR3 length equals 16 residues. In nucleotides, the CDR3 is TGTGCCAGCAGCCCCCGCGGGGAGCGGGGGTTGACCGAGCAGTACTTC. Translation: CASSPRGERGLTEQYF.

This chain uses TRBV2 with TRBJ2-1; D perhaps matches TRBD2 (5 bases). The length of the CDR3 is 15 residues. V lost 1 base and J 6 bases, leaving 13 bases between the germline ends. Per germline, CDR1 SNHLY and CDR2 FYNNEI. As DNA, the CDR3 is TGTGCCAGCAGTGAAGTCGAAGTACTAGGCAATGAGCAGTTCTTC. Translated, it gives CASSEVEVLGNEQFF.

The chain has TRBV6-5 and TRBJ2-1; 12 nucleotides line up with TRBD2. CDR3 size: 15 residues. The germline V gene encodes CDR1 MNHEY and CDR2 SVGAGI. V shed 6 bases and J 7 bases; nucleotides not matched to a gene: 7. CDR3 nucleotides: TGTGCCAGCAGGCGACTAGCGGGAGAGGGTAATGAGCAGTTCTTC. Protein product: CASRRLAGEGNEQFF.

V gene TRBV6-1 combines with J gene TRBJ2-1, with 8 bases fitting TRBD2. J lost 5 bases, V lost 2 bases, and 14 bases had no gene match. This CDR3 has 18 residues. Per the germline V gene, CDR1 is MNHNS and CDR2 is SASEGT. The CDR3 spells CASSERIWGGRRDNEQFF. CDR3 in DNA: TGTGCCAGCAGTGAAAGGATTTGGGGCGGGAGGAGAGACAATGAGCAGTTCTTC.

J is TRBJ2-2 and V is TRBV5-1; D is possibly TRBD1 (5 bases). V gave up 0 bases and J gave up 7 bases, with 10 bases separating them. Germline V lookup: CDR1 SGHRS, CDR2 YFSETQ. CDR3 length equals 14 residues. CDR3: CASSLGQGNGELFF. DNA of the CDR3: TGCGCCAGCAGCTTGGGCCAGGGAAACGGGGAGCTGTTTTTT.

The rearrangement joins TRBV27 to TRBJ2-7; the match to TRBD2 covers 8 bases. Germline CDR1 reads MNHEY; CDR2 reads SMNVEV (reference sequence). The junction had 2 bases not matched to a gene; V was cut back by 7 bases and J by 0 bases. The CDR3 sequence is 13 residues long. The CDR3 loop is CASTGTSSYEQYF. The CDR3 DNA follows: TGTGCCAGCACCGGGACTAGCTCCTACGAGCAGTACTTC.

The rearrangement uses TRBV20-1 and TRBJ2-2; no definite D call. V was pared by 2 bases and J by 5 bases, with 3 bases between. Germline CDR1 and CDR2: DFQATT and SNEGSKA (reference sequence). This CDR3 is 11 amino acids long. For the CDR3, the DNA is TGCAGTGCTAGACGGACCGGGGAGCTGTTTTTT. Its translation: CSARRTGELFF.

The chain uses TRBV9 and TRBJ2-7, with 7 positions matching TRBD1. V dropped 3 bases and J dropped 4; count of bases not matched to a gene: 10. CDR3 length: 15 amino acids. Germline CDR1 SGDLS, CDR2 YYNGEE. CDR3 loop: CASSAYPTGSYEQYF. CDR3 nucleotides: TGTGCCAGCAGCGCCTACCCGACAGGGTCTTACGAGCAGTACTTC.

The chain joins TRBV5-5 to TRBJ2-1, with TRBD2 as a possible D gene (6 bases). CDR3 length equals 15 residues. Germline loops: CDR1 SGHKS, CDR2 YYEKEE (reference sequence). Trimming took off 1 base at V and 5 bases at J, with 13 bases between the two ends. CDR3 protein: CASSLSVAENNEQFF. CDR3 coding DNA: TGTGCCAGCAGCTTGTCCGTAGCGGAAAACAATGAGCAGTTCTTC.

This chain connects TRBV30 to TRBJ2-1; TRBD2 matches 7 bases. The CDR3 is 13 amino acids. Germline V lookup: CDR1 GTSNPN, CDR2 SVGIG (reference sequence). V shed 2 bases, J shed 5 bases, and the junction held 3 bases outside the gene matches. Written as DNA, the CDR3 is TGTGCCTGGAGTAGCGGGACCGACAATGAGCAGTTCTTC. This sequence encodes CAWSSGTDNEQFF.

The chain combines TRBV28 with TRBJ2-7; maybe TRBD1 (5 bases). The germline V gene encodes CDR1 MDHEN and CDR2 SYDVKM. The CDR3 consists of 16 residues. Trimming took 3 bases from V and 1 from J, leaving 16 bases between them. The CDR3 DNA is TGTGCCAGCAGTTTTTTTCGCCAGGGTATTTCCTACGAGCAGTACTTC. This sequence encodes CASSFFRQGISYEQYF.

The gene calls are TRBV2 and TRBJ1-4; D is perhaps TRBD1 (6 bases). CDR3 size: 15 residues. Trimming took off 6 bases at V and 0 bases at J, with 11 bases between the two ends. In germline, CDR1 is SNHLY, CDR2 FYNNEI. The CDR3 protein is CASSGNRATNEKLFF. CDR3 DNA sequence: TGTGCCAGCAGCGGGAACAGGGCAACTAATGAAAAACTGTTTTTT.

This clone was observed once. CDR3 sequence reads: CASSPDSNYGYTF. CDR3 nucleotides: TGTGCCAGCAGCCCGGACAGTAACTATGGCTACACCTTC. The chain joins TRBV7-8 to TRBJ1-2, with a possible D match to TRBD1 (6 bases). Trimming took 5 bases from V and 1 from J, leaving 8 bases between them. CDR3 length: 13 residues. The germline V gene encodes CDR1 SGHVS and CDR2 FQNEAQ.

This chain connects TRBV5-1 to TRBJ2-5; 9 positions agree with TRBD1. The CDR3 extends over 15 amino acids. Looked up from germline, CDR1 is SGHRS and CDR2 is YFSETQ. After removal of 4 bases from V and 3 bases from J, the junction contained 7 bases not matched to a gene. The CDR3 sequence: CASSRDRAPKETQYF. The CDR3 nucleotides are TGCGCCAGCAGCAGGGACAGGGCCCCCAAAGAGACCCAGTACTTC.

This chain joins TRBV3-1 (or the pseudogene TRBV3-2) and TRBJ2-2; 13 positions agree with TRBD2. Germline V gene sequence: CDR1 LGHDT, CDR2 YNNKEL (reference sequence). V dropped 7 bases and J dropped 3; count of bases not matched to a gene: 5. CDR3 length: 16 amino acids. CDR3 DNA: TGTGCCAGCATCGGACTAGCGGGAGCCCACACCGGGGAGCTGTTTTTT. It codes for CASIGLAGAHTGELFF.

The chain combines TRBV3-1 (or the pseudogene TRBV3-2) with TRBJ2-7; D remains ambiguous. CDR1 and CDR2 (germline): LGHDT, YNNKEL (reference sequence). The V end lost 1 base, the J end lost 4 bases, and 17 bases lay between the germline ends. The CDR3 extends over 16 amino acids. Written as DNA, the CDR3 is TGTGCCAGCAGCCAAGGGAGAGTCTGGCTCGGATACGAGCAGTACTTC. Its translation: CASSQGRVWLGYEQYF.

This clone appeared a single time. The chain employs TRBV19 and TRBJ1-2, with TRBD1 as a possible D gene (6 bases). The V gene lost 5 bases and the J gene lost 8 bases, with 12 bases spanning the gap. The CDR3 has 12 residues. Germline V gene sequence: CDR1 LNHDA, CDR2 SQIVND (reference sequence). CDR3 bases: TGTGCCAGTAGTCTCCTCAGGGGCGGCTACACCTTC. Translated: CASSLLRGGYTF.

The rearrangement uses TRBV30 and TRBJ1-5, with a tentative D call TRBD1 (6 bases). The CDR3 loop spans 14 amino acids. Germline CDR1 is GTSNPN and CDR2 is SVGIG (reference sequence). Deletions cut 5 bases from V and 3 bases from J, with 14 bases between. Here the CDR3 reads CAWGHGQNNQPQHF. CDR3 DNA: TGTGCCTGGGGCCACGGACAGAACAATCAGCCCCAGCATTTT. Full variable domain (outside the CDR3, taken from reference TRBV30 and TRBJ1-5): SQTIHQWPATLVQPVGSPLSLECTVEGTSNPNLYWYRQAAGRGLQLLFYSVGIGQISSEVPQNLSASRPQDRQFILSSKKLLLSDSGFYLCAWGHGQNNQPQHFGDGTRLSIL.

This rearrangement joins TRBV4-1 to TRBJ2-5; a possible D gene is TRBD1 (6 bases). V lost 4 bases and J lost 0, with 9 bases in between. Looked up from germline, CDR1 is MGHRA and CDR2 is YSYEKL. The CDR3 sequence is 14 residues long. The CDR3, as DNA: TGCGCCAGCAGCCGAGGGACAAACCAAGAGACCCAGTACTTC. This gives the protein CASSRGTNQETQYF.

This clone came up a few times. The CDR3 here is CAWVRGLDTEAFF. The CDR3 DNA is TGTGCCTGGGTCAGGGGGCTGGACACTGAAGCTTTCTTT. The gene calls are TRBV30 and TRBJ1-1; 8 bases agree with TRBD1. CDR1 GTSNPN and CDR2 SVGIG come from the germline V gene (reference sequence). The CDR3 has 13 residues. Germline trimming cut 5 bases from V and 3 bases from J; bases unmatched to any gene: 5. The entire variable domain, with the rest obtained from reference TRBV30 and TRBJ1-1, is as follows: SQTIHQWPATLVQPVGSPLSLECTVEGTSNPNLYWYRQAAGRGLQLLFYSVGIGQISSEVPQNLSASRPQDRQFILSSKKLLLSDSGFYLCAWVRGLDTEAFFGQGTRLTVV.

The rearrangement links TRBV5-1 to TRBJ1-4, with 7 bases lining up with TRBD1. The CDR3 consists of 17 residues. The J segment lost 6 bases and the V segment lost 0 bases, leaving 11 bases of the junction unmatched. The germline V gene encodes CDR1 SGHRS and CDR2 YFSETQ. CDR3 in amino acids: CASSLDYSTGTDEKLFF. CDR3 nucleotides: TGCGCCAGCAGCTTGGATTACAGCACCGGGACAGATGAAAAACTGTTTTTT. Drawing the rest from reference TRBV5-1 and TRBJ1-4, the complete variable domain is KAGVTQTPRYLIKTRGQQVTLSCSPISGHRSVSWYQQTPGQGLQFLFEYFSETQRNKGNFPGRFSGRQFSNSRSEMNVSTLELGDSALYLCASSLDYSTGTDEKLFFGSGTQLSVL.

V usage is TRBV9 and J usage is TRBJ1-1; 9 nucleotides line up with TRBD1. Germline-derived CDR1 and CDR2 are SGDLS and YYNGEE. The junction had 8 bases not matched to a gene; V was cut back by 3 bases and J by 2 bases. This CDR3 is 16 amino acids long. CDR3: CASSAPRDRVNTEAFF. CDR3 DNA sequence: TGTGCCAGCAGCGCCCCCCGGGACAGGGTAAACACTGAAGCTTTCTTT.